Shown below are 30 T cell receptor beta chains from a single sample sequenced in a study of graft-versus-host responses after intestinal transplantation. Using immunoSEQ multiplex PCR, the repertoire was profiled, and TCRdb retains in-frame clones only, with some absent. Among some 100,000 clones listed, roughly 90% were seen once. Which antigens these TCRs recognize remains unknown. The sequencing used unstimulated CD4+ T cells sorted from spleen or lymph node cells, collected before transplant. The receptors here all came from a human donor who was the organ donor for an intestinal transplant.

The V call is TRBV6-5, the J call TRBJ1-1; D perhaps matches TRBD1 (6 bases). The CDR3 has 13 residues. Deletions cut 5 bases from V and 4 bases from J, with 11 bases between. Germline-derived CDR1 and CDR2 are MNHEY and SVGAGI. The CDR3 region has the DNA TGTGCCAGCAGTAAACCCAGGGGCACTGAAGCTTTCTTT. Amino acid sequence: CASSKPRGTEAFF.

The chain is built from TRBV10-2 and TRBJ2-3; no firm D call. The CDR3 has 11 amino acids. In germline, CDR1 is WSHSY, CDR2 SAAADI. Between the trimmed V and J ends, which lost 6 bases and 1 base, there was a span of 2 bases. The DNA of the CDR3 is TGCGCCAGCAGACGCACAGATACGCAGTATTTT. This encodes CASRRTDTQYF.

The chain has TRBV6-6 and TRBJ2-1; D not certain. CDR3 length equals 10 residues. The germline gives CDR1 MNHNY, CDR2 SVGAGI (reference sequence). V shed 6 bases and J shed 7 bases, with 4 bases lying between them. In nucleotides, the CDR3 is TGTGCCAGCAGGGGGAATGAGCAGTTCTTC. Residues: CASRGNEQFF.

This chain uses TRBV30 with TRBJ1-1; no clear D. CDR1 is GTSNPN and CDR2 is SVGIG in the germline V gene (reference sequence). Trimming removed 0 bases from V and 4 bases from J, with 15 bases in between. The CDR3 spans 15 residues. Here the CDR3 reads CAWSVLTLLSTEAFF. For the CDR3, the DNA is TGTGCCTGGAGTGTACTCACCCTTCTGAGCACTGAAGCTTTCTTT.

V and J are TRBV4-2 and TRBJ2-1; D is uncertain. CDR1 and CDR2 (germline): LGHNA, YNFKEQ. V gave up 6 bases and J gave up 3 bases, with 3 bases separating them. This CDR3 spans 11 amino acids. CDR3 bases: TGTGCCAGCAGTCTCTACAATGAGCAGTTCTTC. It yields the protein CASSLYNEQFF.

The chain employs TRBV19 and TRBJ2-6; D remains ambiguous. CDR1 and CDR2 from the germline V gene are LNHDA and SQIVND (reference sequence). The length of the CDR3 is 15 residues. V dropped 5 bases and J dropped 0 bases, with 8 bases sitting between them. The CDR3 coding sequence is TGTGCCAGTAGTCGTCCCCCCTCTGGGGCCAACGTCCTGACTTTC. This translates into CASSRPPSGANVLTF.

This clone was observed once. V usage is TRBV9 and J usage is TRBJ1-2; the match to TRBD1 covers 11 bases. Germline V CDR1 and CDR2: SGDLS, YYNGEE. The CDR3 sequence is 17 residues long. V lost 3 bases to trimming and J lost 1 base; unmatched junction nucleotides: 8. This CDR3 reads CASSGPGQGVNNYGYTF. CDR3 sequence (DNA): TGTGCCAGCAGCGGACCGGGACAGGGGGTTAATAACTATGGCTACACCTTC.

This chain links TRBV9 with TRBJ2-3; D unresolved. The germline V and J ends were trimmed by 2 bases and 4 bases, with 8 bases remaining between them. Germline V lookup: CDR1 SGDLS, CDR2 YYNGEE. There are 13 residues in the CDR3. CDR3 nucleotide sequence: TGTGCCAGCAGCGTTTCACCGGCAGATACGCAGTATTTT. Protein product: CASSVSPADTQYF.

This clone was seen just once. CDR3 region: CAISVDRGPGELFF. DNA for the CDR3: TGTGCCATCAGTGTCGACAGGGGGCCCGGGGAGCTGTTTTTT. The chain combines TRBV10-3 with TRBJ2-2, with 10 positions matching TRBD1. Trimming removed 4 bases from V and 6 bases from J; junction bases left unmatched: 2. CDR1 is ENHRY and CDR2 is SYGVKD in the germline V gene. The CDR3 totals 14 residues.

In this sample, this clone turned up a few times. The CDR3 reads CASSDYRTYEQYF. The CDR3 DNA reads as TGCGCCAGCAGTGATTACCGCACCTACGAGCAGTACTTC. The rearrangement joins TRBV10-1 to TRBJ2-7; D remains unclear. The germline V gene has CDR1 WNHNN and CDR2 SYGVQD (reference sequence). The V end was cut by 3 bases, the J end by 2 bases, with 8 bases between. The CDR3 has 13 amino acids.

The sample holds one count of this clone. This chain uses TRBV5-1 with TRBJ2-2; 8 bases line up with TRBD2. This CDR3 comprises 14 residues. Losses at the gene ends were 2 bases for V and 8 bases for J; bases not matched to a gene: 5. Germline V gene data show CDR1 as SGHRS and CDR2 as YFSETQ. The CDR3 nucleotides read TGCGCCAGCAGCTTAGCGGGGGACTTTGGGGAGCTGTTTTTT. Protein product: CASSLAGDFGELFF.

CDR3 DNA: TGTGCCAGCAGTGGATATGGTCGCTGGGACAGGGGGCTAAATGAGCAGTTCTTC. As protein: CASSGYGRWDRGLNEQFF. The V call is TRBV28, the J call TRBJ2-1, with TRBD1 matching 12 bases. After removal of 5 bases from V and 7 bases from J, the junction contained 15 bases not matched to a gene. The CDR3 is 18 residues long. Looked up from germline, CDR1 is MDHEN and CDR2 is SYDVKM.

The chain couples TRBV6-6 to TRBJ1-6; TRBD1 matches 9 bases. The CDR3 is made up of 16 amino acids. J gave up 10 bases and V 7 bases, and 14 bases lay outside the gene matches. Germline-derived CDR1 and CDR2 are MNHNY and SVGAGI (reference sequence). CDR3: CASTLPTGQGTSPLHF. CDR3 DNA sequence: TGTGCCAGCACCCTACCCACGGGACAGGGCACGTCACCCCTCCACTTT.

The chain employs TRBV11-2 and TRBJ1-6; a possible D gene is TRBD1 (5 bases). The germline V gene encodes CDR1 SGHAT and CDR2 FQNNGV. CDR3 size: 14 residues. The V end lost 5 bases, the J end lost 6 bases, and 11 bases lay between the germline ends. The CDR3 coding sequence is TGTGCCAGCAGCCGCCCCCAGGGTAATTCACCCCTCCACTTT. The encoded protein is CASSRPQGNSPLHF.

The gene calls are TRBV15 and TRBJ2-5, with TRBD1 matching 10 bases. Trimming at V came to 0 bases and at J to 2 bases, leaving 6 bases not matched to a gene. Looked up from germline, CDR1 is LNHNV and CDR2 is YYDKDF (reference sequence). This CDR3 has 17 residues. The CDR3 DNA is TGTGCCACCAGCAGAGATCGGGGACAGGGGTCACAAGAGACCCAGTACTTC. It encodes CATSRDRGQGSQETQYF.

This rearrangement joins TRBV28 to TRBJ1-6; D is possibly TRBD1 (5 bases). Per germline, CDR1 MDHEN and CDR2 SYDVKM. This CDR3 spans 16 amino acids. The V gene lost 8 bases and the J gene lost 8 bases, with 22 bases spanning the gap. In DNA form, the CDR3 reads TGTGCCAGCCGCAGCTTGGGGCAGGGAATGGATTCACCCCTCCACTTT. It encodes CASRSLGQGMDSPLHF.

In DNA, the CDR3 is TGTGCCATCAGTCAGGTGGATAATCAGCCCCAGCATTTT. Translated: CAISQVDNQPQHF. The chain couples TRBV10-3 to TRBJ1-5, with unresolved D. Germline V gene sequence: CDR1 ENHRY, CDR2 SYGVKD. Trimming cost V 5 bases and J 4 bases, with 9 bases left between them. This CDR3 contains 13 residues.

This chain joins TRBV10-3 and TRBJ1-4; weak D call: TRBD1 (6 bases). V lost 10 bases to trimming and J lost 7 bases, with 13 bases between them. Germline-derived CDR1 and CDR2 are ENHRY and SYGVKD. This CDR3 contains 12 residues. The CDR3 protein is CASGQSGEKLFF. CDR3 sequence (DNA): TGTGCCAGCGGACAGTCTGGTGAAAAACTGTTTTTT.

This clone was detected once. This chain uses TRBV28 with TRBJ2-7; D assignment may be TRBD1 or TRBD2 (5 bases each). CDR1 and CDR2 from the germline V gene are MDHEN and SYDVKM. This CDR3 region has 22 residues. Trimming stripped 3 bases from V and 0 bases from J, with 33 bases between. CDR3 protein: CASSFPAKVALRGQGASYEQYF. CDR3 in DNA: TGTGCCAGCAGTTTCCCCGCGAAGGTAGCGCTGAGAGGTCAGGGAGCCTCCTACGAGCAGTACTTC.

The chain recombines TRBV18 with TRBJ2-7, with TRBD1 identical over 8 bases. The junction had 6 bases not matched to a gene; V was cut back by 3 bases and J by 2 bases. Germline V gene sequence: CDR1 KGHSH, CDR2 LQKENI. CDR3 length equals 15 residues. CDR3 bases: TGTGCCAGCTCACCCTCCCAGGGGGCAACCTACGAGCAGTACTTC. Its protein is CASSPSQGATYEQYF. Together with reference TRBV18 and TRBJ2-7, the CDR3 gives the full variable domain: NAGVMQNPRHLVRRRGQEARLRCSPMKGHSHVYWYRQLPEEGLKFMVYLQKENIIDESGMPKERFSAEFPKEGPSILRIQQVVRGDSAAYFCASSPSQGATYEQYFGPGTRLTVT.

The V call is TRBV2, the J call TRBJ2-1; D possibly corresponds to TRBD2 (5 bases). This CDR3 is 15 amino acids long. Trimming removed 10 bases from V and 5 bases from J, with 21 bases in between. CDR1 and CDR2 from the germline V gene are SNHLY and FYNNEI. The DNA for the CDR3 is TGTGCCATCGCTAGCTGGGATCCATCACACAATGAGCAGTTCTTC. This sequence encodes CAIASWDPSHNEQFF.

The genes are TRBV4-1 and TRBJ2-6, with D unresolved. CDR1 and CDR2 from the germline V gene are MGHRA and YSYEKL. The CDR3 is 17 residues long. V lost 0 bases and J 0 bases, leaving 9 bases between the germline ends. For the CDR3, the DNA is TGCGCCAGCAGCCAAGAGGCATACCTCTCTGGGGCCAACGTCCTGACTTTC. The encoded protein is CASSQEAYLSGANVLTF.

This clone was detected only once. The chain is built from TRBV5-1 and TRBJ2-7; 7 bases align to TRBD2. V gave up 7 bases and J gave up 3 bases; unmatched junction bases: 13. Germline V gene sequence: CDR1 SGHRS, CDR2 YFSETQ. CDR3 length: 15 residues. Here the CDR3 reads CASRNLGGMHYEQYF. The CDR3, as DNA: TGCGCCAGCCGCAATTTGGGGGGGATGCACTACGAGCAGTACTTC.

The chain couples TRBV27 to TRBJ2-4; D ambiguous. The CDR3 runs to 13 residues. V was shortened by 5 bases and J by 2 bases, with 7 bases between the two germline ends. In germline, CDR1 is MNHEY, CDR2 SMNVEV (reference sequence). This CDR3 reads CASSGKTKNIQYF. DNA of the CDR3: TGTGCCAGCAGTGGTAAGACCAAAAACATTCAGTACTTC.

J is TRBJ1-5 and V is TRBV19; D remains unclear. The CDR3 length is 16 residues. V lost 3 bases to trimming and J lost 0 bases, with 12 bases between them. Per germline, CDR1 LNHDA and CDR2 SQIVND (reference sequence). CDR3 sequence (DNA): TGTGCCAGTAGTATCCCAGGAACCTATAGCAATCAGCCCCAGCATTTT. This encodes CASSIPGTYSNQPQHF.

CDR3 loop: CAWSLGQGGNQPQHF. The DNA of the CDR3 is TGTGCCTGGAGTCTAGGACAGGGGGGCAATCAGCCCCAGCATTTT. The genes are TRBV30 and TRBJ1-5; 10 nucleotides agree with TRBD1. Germline V lookup: CDR1 GTSNPN, CDR2 SVGIG (reference sequence). V gave up 2 bases and J gave up 2 bases; unmatched junction bases: 3. The CDR3 covers 15 residues.

The J gene is TRBJ2-5, the V gene TRBV10-2; D is tentatively TRBD1 or TRBD2 (6 bases each). V lost 7 bases to trimming and J lost 4 bases, with 13 bases between them. Germline V lookup: CDR1 WSHSY, CDR2 SAAADI. The CDR3 consists of 13 residues. The CDR3 loop is CASKGGLRETQYF. The CDR3 DNA reads TGCGCCAGCAAGGGGGGCCTCAGAGAGACCCAGTACTTC.

The chain links TRBV6-1 to TRBJ2-7; D is unclear. CDR1 and CDR2 (germline): MNHNS, SASEGT. V was cut by 4 bases and J by 4 bases, with 14 bases left in between. This CDR3 has 14 amino acids. In DNA form, the CDR3 reads TGTGCCAGCAGTGGCTTTAATGAGCCGTACGAGCAGTACTTC. Its protein is CASSGFNEPYEQYF.

The chain uses TRBV7-3 and TRBJ1-1; 7 nucleotides match TRBD1. This CDR3 spans 14 amino acids. The germline V gene encodes CDR1 SGHTA and CDR2 FQGTGA. V was pared by 2 bases and J by 1 base, with 1 base of the junction left unmatched. The CDR3: CASSLEGANTEAFF. DNA for the CDR3: TGTGCCAGCAGCTTAGAGGGGGCGAACACTGAAGCTTTCTTT.

The chain recombines TRBV6-6 with TRBJ1-1; D is perhaps TRBD1 (6 bases). This CDR3 spans 15 amino acids. V shed 3 bases and J shed 4 bases, with 15 bases lying between them. Germline V gene lookup returns CDR1 MNHNY and CDR2 SVGAGI (reference sequence). CDR3 DNA: TGTGCCAGCAGTTATGAAACAGGGACCGCCACTGAAGCTTTCTTT. Amino acids: CASSYETGTATEAFF.